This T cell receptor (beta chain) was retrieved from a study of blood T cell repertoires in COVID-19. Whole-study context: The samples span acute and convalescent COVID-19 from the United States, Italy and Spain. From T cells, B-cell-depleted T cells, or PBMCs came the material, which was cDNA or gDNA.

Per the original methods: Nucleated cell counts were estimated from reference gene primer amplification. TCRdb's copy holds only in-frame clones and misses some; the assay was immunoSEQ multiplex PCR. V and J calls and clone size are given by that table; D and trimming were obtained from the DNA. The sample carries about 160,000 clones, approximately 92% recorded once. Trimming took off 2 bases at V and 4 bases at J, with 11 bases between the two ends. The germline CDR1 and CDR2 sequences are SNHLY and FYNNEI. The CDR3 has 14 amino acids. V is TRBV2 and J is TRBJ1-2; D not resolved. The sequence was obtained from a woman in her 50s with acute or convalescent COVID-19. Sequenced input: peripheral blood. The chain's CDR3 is CASSEPGSGYGYTF. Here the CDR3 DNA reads TGTGCCAGCAGTGAACCGGGGTCCGGCTATGGCTACACCTTC. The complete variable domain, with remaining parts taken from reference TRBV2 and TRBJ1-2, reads EPEVTQTPSHQVTQMGQEVILRCVPISNHLYFYWYRQILGQKVEFLVSFYNNEISEKSEIFDDQFSVERPDGSNFTLKIRSTKLEDSAMYFCASSEPGSGYGYTFGSGTRLTVV.